One and the same sample provided the 10 T cell receptor beta chains below, sequenced in a study of STAT3 mutations in large granular lymphocyte leukemia. The study, taken as a whole, reports: Every T-LGLL patient had at least one immunodominant TCRbeta clonotype.

No antigen has been identified for these receptors. Assay: immunoSEQ multiplex PCR; the TCRdb copy retains only in-frame clones and omits some. This repertoire shows tens of thousands of clones, roughly 81% found once; its top ten account for approximately 0.41%. Sequenced material: PBMCs. Receptors originate from a human donor with T large granular lymphocyte leukemia. Some clones in this sample may be carry-over from other donors' samples.

The V and J genes are TRBV5-1 and TRBJ2-3; possible D gene TRBD1, 5 bases. V was cut by 0 bases and J by 0 bases, with 5 bases left in between. The CDR3 length is 14 residues. The V gene's germline CDR1 is SGHRS and CDR2 YFSETQ. The CDR3 protein is CASSLAGSTDTQYF. The DNA of the CDR3 is TGCGCCAGCAGCTTGGCAGGGAGCACAGATACGCAGTATTTT.

The rearrangement joins TRBV28 to TRBJ1-5; D gene unclear. V shed 0 bases and J shed 5 bases, with 14 bases lying between them. The CDR3 runs 16 residues. Germline V gene lookup returns CDR1 MDHEN and CDR2 SYDVKM. The CDR3 DNA reads as TGTGCCAGCAGTTTATGGTCGAGGGAAACCGATCAGCCCCAGCATTTT. This codes for CASSLWSRETDQPQHF.

This chain links TRBV19 with TRBJ1-5, with D possibly being TRBD1 (6 bases). V shed 4 bases and J shed 4 bases, with 11 bases lying between them. CDR1 is LNHDA, CDR2 SQIVND, per germline (reference sequence). The CDR3 covers 14 residues. CDR3 protein: CASSTGHPNQPQHF. DNA for the CDR3: TGTGCCAGTAGTACGGGACACCCGAATCAGCCCCAGCATTTT.

This chain joins TRBV4-3 and TRBJ2-7, with D possibly matching TRBD2 (6 bases). The CDR3 has 14 amino acids. Germline V CDR1 and CDR2: LGHNA, YSLEER. V lost 4 bases to trimming and J lost 2 bases, with 12 bases between them. CDR3 region: CASSLQTGAYEQYF. CDR3 coding DNA: TGCGCCAGCAGCCTACAAACGGGGGCCTACGAGCAGTACTTC.

This chain uses TRBV4-3 with TRBJ2-7; no clear D. CDR1 and CDR2 (germline): LGHNA, YSLEER. CDR3 length equals 16 residues. V lost 0 bases and J 4 bases, leaving 16 bases between the germline ends. CDR3: CASSQDYFGRTYEQYF. In DNA, the CDR3 is TGCGCCAGCAGCCAAGATTACTTCGGCAGGACGTACGAGCAGTACTTC.

There are a few counts of this clone. The V and J genes are TRBV6-5 and TRBJ2-2; D call uncertain. Germline V gene sequence: CDR1 MNHEY, CDR2 SVGAGI. Trimming pared 5 bases from V and 6 bases from J, leaving 7 bases between. The CDR3 sequence is 12 residues long. The CDR3 region is CASSPSAGELFF. CDR3 coding DNA: TGTGCCAGCAGTCCCTCTGCCGGGGAGCTGTTTTTT.

V gene TRBV6-6 combines with J gene TRBJ2-5, with 9 positions matching TRBD2. The V gene end was trimmed by 6 bases and the J gene end by 2 bases; junction bases not matched to a gene: 10. The CDR3 covers 16 residues. Germline CDR1 is MNHNY and CDR2 is SVGAGI (reference sequence). The CDR3 sequence: CASSRRASGVQETQYF. The CDR3 DNA reads TGTGCCAGCAGCCGAAGGGCTAGCGGGGTACAAGAGACCCAGTACTTC.

V gene TRBV5-1 combines with J gene TRBJ2-3, with D perhaps TRBD1 (6 bases). The V end lost 3 bases, the J end lost 4 bases, and 12 bases lay between the germline ends. The germline V gene has CDR1 SGHRS and CDR2 YFSETQ. CDR3 length: 14 residues. CDR3 nucleotide sequence: TGCGCCAGCAGCTCCGGGACAACCGCAGATACGCAGTATTTT. It is translated as CASSSGTTADTQYF.

This sequence joins TRBV4-2 and TRBJ1-1, with D uncertain. The CDR3 sequence is 19 residues long. Trimming pared 3 bases from V and 0 bases from J, leaving 23 bases between. Germline V gene data show CDR1 as LGHNA and CDR2 as YNFKEQ. CDR3 region: CASSHARATLHQMNTEAFF. The CDR3 DNA is TGTGCCAGCAGCCATGCCCGGGCTACCCTGCACCAAATGAACACTGAAGCTTTCTTT.

This chain uses TRBV18 with TRBJ1-1, with D perhaps matching TRBD1 (6 bases). The CDR3 has 13 residues. Germline V gene data show CDR1 as KGHSH and CDR2 as LQKENI. Trimming removed 6 bases from V and 1 base from J, with 9 bases in between. CDR3 protein: CASSSGQNTEAFF. CDR3 in DNA: TGTGCCAGCTCTTCGGGACAGAACACTGAAGCTTTCTTT.